The 25 T cell receptor beta chains presented below share a single source sample, sequenced in a study of shared clonotypes between healthy human individuals. Measured with immunoSEQ multiplex PCR; TCRdb has only the in-frame clones, and not every one. The repertoire includes about 2.4 million clones, approximately 94% of them detected once, and approximately 0.36% sits in the top ten. The specimen was naive CD4+ T cells from PBMCs. The subset was: CD45RA+ positively selected. These TCRs come from a man in his late teens or twenties in good health. Some clones in this sample may be carry-over from other donors' samples.

The rearrangement uses TRBV11-3 and TRBJ2-2; D is tentatively TRBD1 or TRBD2 (5 bases each). Per germline, CDR1 SGHNT and CDR2 YENEEA. This CDR3 is built from 13 residues. Trimming pared 5 bases from V and 6 bases from J, leaving 10 bases between. CDR3 amino acids: CASSRGEAGELFF. For the CDR3, the DNA is TGTGCCAGCAGCAGGGGAGAGGCCGGGGAGCTGTTTTTT.

The chain recombines TRBV28 with TRBJ1-2; 9 bases line up with TRBD1. The V gene end was trimmed by 11 bases and the J gene end by 5 bases; junction bases not matched to a gene: 12. Germline V gene data show CDR1 as MDHEN and CDR2 as SYDVKM. The CDR3 totals 14 residues. The CDR3 region is CACTGTGTAYGYTF. DNA for the CDR3: TGTGCCTGCACCGGGACAGGGACTGCATATGGCTACACCTTC.

This chain connects TRBV5-1 to TRBJ2-2, with no clear D. This CDR3 contains 16 residues. Between the trimmed V and J ends, which lost 1 base and 2 bases, there was a span of 12 bases. CDR1 SGHRS and CDR2 YFSETQ come from the germline V gene. Here the CDR3 DNA reads TGCGCCAGCAGCTTGATAGCCAGCTTAAACACCGGGGAGCTGTTTTTT. Amino acids: CASSLIASLNTGELFF.

The V gene is TRBV5-1, the J gene TRBJ2-3, with 9 bases matching TRBD2. In germline, CDR1 is SGHRS, CDR2 YFSETQ. The V gene end was trimmed by 0 bases and the J gene end by 6 bases; junction bases not matched to a gene: 5. CDR3 length: 15 amino acids. CDR3 in amino acids: CASSLAAGGHDTQYF. CDR3 coding DNA: TGCGCCAGCAGCTTGGCCGCGGGAGGGCACGATACGCAGTATTTT.

The V gene is TRBV5-8, the J gene TRBJ1-2; weak D call: TRBD1 (6 bases). Germline V gene sequence: CDR1 SGHTS, CDR2 YDEGEE. There are 13 residues in the CDR3. Trimming cost V 4 bases and J 2 bases, with 9 bases left between them. The CDR3 coding sequence is TGTGCCAGCAGCCACGACAGGAACTATGGCTACACCTTC. It specifies CASSHDRNYGYTF.

The genes are TRBV9 and TRBJ2-7; the match to TRBD1 covers 7 bases. Germline loops: CDR1 SGDLS, CDR2 YYNGEE. V lost 4 bases, J lost 4 bases, and 14 bases stayed unmatched. This CDR3 region has 16 residues. CDR3 in amino acids: CASSRRPWGQLYEQYF. The CDR3 nucleotides read TGTGCCAGCAGCCGCAGGCCTTGGGGACAGCTGTACGAGCAGTACTTC.

The chain couples TRBV2 to TRBJ2-7; no reliable D call. CDR3 length equals 14 residues. Germline V lookup: CDR1 SNHLY, CDR2 FYNNEI. V dropped 4 bases and J dropped 3 bases, with 13 bases sitting between them. The CDR3 DNA sequence: TGTGCCAGCAGTGTTAAAGGGTCCGGCTACGAGCAGTACTTC. This sequence encodes CASSVKGSGYEQYF.

V usage is TRBV6-5 and J usage is TRBJ1-2; D is possibly TRBD1 (6 bases). The CDR3 extends over 15 amino acids. V was pared by 3 bases and J by 4 bases, with 15 bases between. Germline assignment: CDR1 MNHEY and CDR2 SVGAGI. The CDR3 sequence: CASSYRLDRTYGYTF. Here the CDR3 DNA reads TGTGCCAGCAGTTATCGTCTTGACAGGACCTATGGCTACACCTTC.

The chain has TRBV5-8 and TRBJ1-2; D is unresolved. This CDR3 is built from 14 residues. Germline V lookup: CDR1 SGHTS, CDR2 YDEGEE. The ends were cut back, 6 bases at V and 0 bases at J, with 12 bases in the middle. In DNA, the CDR3 is TGTGCCAGCACCACTGGAGGGCCTAACTATGGCTACACCTTC. Residues: CASTTGGPNYGYTF.

The chain carries TRBV9 and TRBJ2-4, with a tentative D call TRBD1 (5 bases). V was trimmed by 4 bases and J by 7 bases, leaving 21 bases between them. The germline gives CDR1 SGDLS, CDR2 YYNGEE. This CDR3 is 16 amino acids long. The CDR3 protein is CASSPNPPGLGNIQYF. CDR3 in DNA: TGTGCCAGCAGCCCCAATCCCCCAGGGCTGGGGAACATTCAGTACTTC.

V usage is TRBV18 and J usage is TRBJ2-7; possible D gene TRBD2, 5 bases. Germline lookup yields CDR1 KGHSH and CDR2 LQKENI. The CDR3 spans 15 residues. V shed 0 bases and J shed 1 base, with 10 bases lying between them. In nucleotides, the CDR3 is TGTGCCAGCTCACCACCTGGGAGCCCGTCCTACGAGCAGTACTTC. This translates into CASSPPGSPSYEQYF.

The chain couples TRBV6-6 to TRBJ2-4, with D possibly being TRBD1 or TRBD2 (7 bases each). Trimming left V 2 bases short and J 5 bases short, with 16 bases between. Germline CDR1 MNHNY, CDR2 SVGAGI (reference sequence). The CDR3 is 16 residues long. CDR3 residues: CASSYPTGRDENIQYF. The CDR3 nucleotides read TGTGCCAGCAGTTACCCGACAGGGAGGGATGAAAACATTCAGTACTTC.

This chain joins TRBV6-1 and TRBJ2-5; 9 bases agree with TRBD1. Trimming at V came to 4 bases and at J to 5 bases, leaving 8 bases not matched to a gene. The CDR3 has 15 amino acids. From germline, CDR1 is MNHNS and CDR2 SASEGT. The CDR3 nucleotides read TGTGCCAGCAGTGGGCAACAGGGGGCGAGGGAGACCCAGTACTTC. Its protein product is CASSGQQGARETQYF.

J is TRBJ1-3 and V is TRBV4-2; 8 positions agree with TRBD1. The CDR3 has 19 amino acids. V gave up 1 base and J gave up 4 bases; unmatched junction bases: 15. Germline CDR1 and CDR2: LGHNA and YNFKEQ. This CDR3 is CASSQVSPFQGALGNTIYF. The CDR3 DNA follows: TGTGCCAGCAGCCAAGTCAGTCCGTTCCAGGGGGCGTTAGGAAACACCATATATTTT.

The chain recombines TRBV7-8 with TRBJ1-4, with D unclear. The germline V gene has CDR1 SGHVS and CDR2 FQNEAQ. Trimming stripped 1 base from V and 8 bases from J, with 11 bases between. CDR3 size: 14 residues. Written as DNA, the CDR3 is TGTGCCAGCAGCTTAGTGGTCGCGGGAGAAAAACTGTTTTTT. Its translation: CASSLVVAGEKLFF.

The chain combines TRBV28 with TRBJ1-1; TRBD1 is a possible D gene (5 bases). The CDR3 contains 15 residues. The germline gives CDR1 MDHEN, CDR2 SYDVKM. The V gene lost 5 bases and the J gene lost 2 bases, with 15 bases spanning the gap. CDR3 sequence: CASSTPGRLNTEAFF. Written as DNA, the CDR3 is TGTGCCAGCAGTACCCCGGGACGGCTAAACACTGAAGCTTTCTTT.

The chain has TRBV6-5 and TRBJ1-1; TRBD1 matches 7 bases. V shed 6 bases and J 0 bases; nucleotides not matched to a gene: 4. This CDR3 has 14 residues. Germline lookup yields CDR1 MNHEY and CDR2 SVGAGI. The CDR3 coding sequence is TGTGCCAGCAGGGAGACAGGGATGAACACTGAAGCTTTCTTT. Translated: CASRETGMNTEAFF.

This chain links TRBV11-2 with TRBJ1-1; 7 nucleotides agree with TRBD1. The CDR3 totals 15 residues. The V gene's germline CDR1 is SGHAT and CDR2 FQNNGV. J was trimmed by 0 bases and V by 2 bases; bases with no gene match: 3. The CDR3 DNA follows: TGTGCCAGCAGCTTATTTGGGACAGTGAACACTGAAGCTTTCTTT. As protein: CASSLFGTVNTEAFF.

This clone appeared a few times. The V and J genes are TRBV19 and TRBJ1-5; weak D call: TRBD1 (5 bases). V was cut by 4 bases and J by 4 bases, with 11 bases left in between. This CDR3 has 14 amino acids. Germline values: CDR1 LNHDA, CDR2 SQIVND (reference sequence). The CDR3 sequence: CASSSPRGNQPQHF. CDR3 nucleotides: TGTGCCAGTAGTAGCCCCCGGGGGAATCAGCCCCAGCATTTT.

V and J are TRBV15 and TRBJ2-5; D possibly corresponds to TRBD1 (6 bases). V was clipped by 4 bases and J by 4 bases, with 13 bases between them. CDR3 length: 14 residues. CDR1 is LNHNV, CDR2 YYDKDF, per germline (reference sequence). The DNA of the CDR3 is TGTGCCACCAGCACCCCGACCAGGGGAGAGACCCAGTACTTC. Translation: CATSTPTRGETQYF.

The CDR3 bases are TGTGCCAGCAGAAGACAGAGATCCTCTGGAAACACCATATATTTT. This translates into CASRRQRSSGNTIYF. The chain couples TRBV6-6 to TRBJ1-3, with D maybe TRBD1 (5 bases). V gave up 6 bases and J gave up 0 bases, with 12 bases separating them. The CDR3 contains 15 residues. Looked up from germline, CDR1 is MNHNY and CDR2 is SVGAGI (reference sequence).

The CDR3 bases are TGTGCCAGCAGTTACTCGCAGGTCTACAATGAGCAGTTCTTC. Translating it yields CASSYSQVYNEQFF. The chain has TRBV6-6 and TRBJ2-1; D remains ambiguous. The CDR3 is made up of 14 amino acids. V was pared by 0 bases and J by 3 bases, with 6 bases between. Germline V gives CDR1 MNHNY, CDR2 SVGAGI (reference sequence).

This clone appeared a few times. The chain uses TRBV19 and TRBJ2-1; D is unclear. Deletions cut 3 bases from V and 1 base from J, with 10 bases between. The CDR3 covers 15 residues. The germline gives CDR1 LNHDA, CDR2 SQIVND (reference sequence). Here the CDR3 reads CASSIGGRSYNEQFF. CDR3 sequence (DNA): TGTGCCAGTAGTATCGGCGGACGGTCCTACAATGAGCAGTTCTTC.

The chain employs TRBV5-1 and TRBJ1-2; D is possibly TRBD1 (5 bases). V dropped 5 bases and J dropped 2 bases, with 16 bases sitting between them. The CDR3 spans 15 residues. CDR1 is SGHRS and CDR2 is YFSETQ in the germline V gene. Here the CDR3 reads CASRATGVRNYGYTF. The CDR3 nucleotides read TGCGCCAGCAGAGCGACGGGGGTGAGAAACTATGGCTACACCTTC.

V and J are TRBV28 and TRBJ2-2; 7 nucleotides agree with TRBD1. The length of the CDR3 is 14 residues. Trimming at V came to 6 bases and at J to 1 base, leaving 2 bases not matched to a gene. Per germline, CDR1 MDHEN and CDR2 SYDVKM. DNA of the CDR3: TGTGCCAGCAGGGGACAGATGAACACCGGGGAGCTGTTTTTT. Its translation is CASRGQMNTGELFF.